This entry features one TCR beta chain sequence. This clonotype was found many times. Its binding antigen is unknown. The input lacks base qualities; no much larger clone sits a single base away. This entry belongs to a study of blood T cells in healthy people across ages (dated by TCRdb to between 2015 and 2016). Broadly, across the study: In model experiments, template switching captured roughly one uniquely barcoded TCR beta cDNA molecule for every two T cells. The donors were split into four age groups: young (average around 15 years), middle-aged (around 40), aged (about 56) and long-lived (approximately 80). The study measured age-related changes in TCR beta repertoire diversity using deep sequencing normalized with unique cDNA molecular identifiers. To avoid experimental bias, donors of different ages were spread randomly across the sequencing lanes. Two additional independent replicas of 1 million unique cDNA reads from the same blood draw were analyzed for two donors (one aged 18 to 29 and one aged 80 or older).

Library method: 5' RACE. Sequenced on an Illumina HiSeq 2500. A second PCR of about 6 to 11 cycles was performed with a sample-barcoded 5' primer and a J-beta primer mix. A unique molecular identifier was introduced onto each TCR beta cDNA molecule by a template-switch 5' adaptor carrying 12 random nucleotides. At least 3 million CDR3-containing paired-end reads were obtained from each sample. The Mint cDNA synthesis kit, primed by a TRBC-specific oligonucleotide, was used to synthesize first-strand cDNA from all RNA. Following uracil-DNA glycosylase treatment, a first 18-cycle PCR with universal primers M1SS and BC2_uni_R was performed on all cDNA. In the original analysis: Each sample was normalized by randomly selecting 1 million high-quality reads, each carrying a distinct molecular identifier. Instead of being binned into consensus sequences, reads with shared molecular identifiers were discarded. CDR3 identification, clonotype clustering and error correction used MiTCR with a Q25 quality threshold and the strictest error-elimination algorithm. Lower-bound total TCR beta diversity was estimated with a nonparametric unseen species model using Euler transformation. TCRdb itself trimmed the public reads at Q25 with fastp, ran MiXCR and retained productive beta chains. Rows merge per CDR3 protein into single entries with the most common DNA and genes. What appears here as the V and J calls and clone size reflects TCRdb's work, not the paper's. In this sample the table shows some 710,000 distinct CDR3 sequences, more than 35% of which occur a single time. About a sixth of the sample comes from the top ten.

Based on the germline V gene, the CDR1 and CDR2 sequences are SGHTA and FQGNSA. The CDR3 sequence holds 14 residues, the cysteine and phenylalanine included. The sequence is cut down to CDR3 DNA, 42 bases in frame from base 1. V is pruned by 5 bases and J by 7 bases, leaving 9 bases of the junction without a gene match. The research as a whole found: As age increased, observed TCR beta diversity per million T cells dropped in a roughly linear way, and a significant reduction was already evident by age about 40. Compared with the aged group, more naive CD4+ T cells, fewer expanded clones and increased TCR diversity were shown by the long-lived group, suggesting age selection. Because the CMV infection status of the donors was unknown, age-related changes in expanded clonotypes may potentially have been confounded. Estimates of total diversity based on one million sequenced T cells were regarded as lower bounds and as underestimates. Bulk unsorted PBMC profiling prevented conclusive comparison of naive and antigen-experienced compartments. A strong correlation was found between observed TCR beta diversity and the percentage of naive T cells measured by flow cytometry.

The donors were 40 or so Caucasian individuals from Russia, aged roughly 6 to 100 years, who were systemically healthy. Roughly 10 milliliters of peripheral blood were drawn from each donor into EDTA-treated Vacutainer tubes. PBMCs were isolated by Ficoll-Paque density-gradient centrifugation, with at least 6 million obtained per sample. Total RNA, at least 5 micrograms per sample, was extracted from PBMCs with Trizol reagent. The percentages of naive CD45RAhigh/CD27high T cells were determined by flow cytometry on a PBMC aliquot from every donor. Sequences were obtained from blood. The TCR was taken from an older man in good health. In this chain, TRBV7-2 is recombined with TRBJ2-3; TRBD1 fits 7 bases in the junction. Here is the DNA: TGTGCCAGCAGCCCTCAAGGGGGCGCGAATACGCAGTATTTT. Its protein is CASSPQGGANTQYF.